One T cell receptor beta chain is described in this entry. Clones were sequenced by immunoSEQ multiplex PCR, and TCRdb holds only the in-frame ones, with some missing. This table holds about 76,000 clones, approximately 80% found once. The data were obtained in a study of OX40 agonist ivuxolimab in advanced cancers. There are 14 residues in the CDR3. The germline CDR1 and CDR2 sequences are SEHNR and FQNEAQ (reference sequence). With V trimmed by 4 bases and J by 3 bases, 3 bases remained unmatched. The sequence was collected from an adult with an advanced solid tumor such as melanoma, head and neck, liver or kidney cancer. This material consisted of CD4+ or CD8+ T cells sorted from blood, taken in a trial of the OX40 agonist ivuxolimab. The chain employs TRBV7-9 and TRBJ1-5; TRBD1 aligns across 7 bases. This CDR3 reads CASSWGQYNQPQHF. In DNA form, the CDR3 reads TGTGCCAGCAGCTGGGGACAGTACAATCAGCCCCAGCATTTT.